The T cell receptor (beta chain) described here comes from a study of blood T cells in healthy people across ages. V was clipped by 2 bases and J by 11 bases, with 7 bases between them. This CDR3 has 12 residues. Study-wide findings and caveats: Whereas aged donors had fewer naive CD4+ cells, long-lived donors had more of them and higher diversity.

Donors were healthy Caucasian individuals from Russia aged about 6 to 100. Collection of 9.5 to 10 milliliters of peripheral blood was performed for each donor. Sample-barcoded 5' priming and a J-beta primer mix drove a second PCR of roughly 6 to 12 cycles. TCRdb processed the 5' RACE reads anew with MiXCR; each CDR3 protein has one entry. Of approximately 600,000 distinct CDR3 sequences in the sample, roughly 53% were seen once. The count of this clonotype is one. Its antigen is currently unknown. The clonotype originates from a man between 60 and 75 years old in good health. V is TRBV12-3 or TRBV12-4 and J is TRBJ1-6; D gene uncertain. The sample comprised blood. The CDR3 DNA is TGTGCCAGCAGTTTACCGCCGGCACCCCTCCACTTT. It is translated as CASSLPPAPLHF.